This T cell receptor (beta chain) was observed in a study of T cells in Graves' hyperthyroidism and ophthalmopathy. Study observations and caveats: A model built on 13 V-J features separated ophthalmopathy from stable hyperthyroidism. Blood also showed most of the thyroid clonotypes that were expanded above 0.001.

The CDR3 is 15 amino acids. Germline CDR1 is MNHEY and CDR2 is SVGEGT. The ends were cut back, 0 bases at V and 9 bases at J, with 17 bases in the middle. As to this clonotype: Its target is unknown.

Patients were excluded for uncontrolled infection, other autoimmune disease, pregnancy or lactation. In making diagnoses, clinical symptoms, serum thyroxine and TRAb, thyroid ultrasound and orbital computed tomography were all used. RNA transcripts provided the source from which TCR beta CDR3 regions were amplified. First-round RT-PCR targeting the TCR CDR3 was performed with the HTBI primer set. TCRdb re-derived calls from the multiplex PCR reads in MiXCR, one entry per CDR3 protein. The repertoire holds 450,000 to 700,000 distinct CDR3 sequences, with 46% as singletons. This chain connects TRBV6-2 or TRBV6-3 to TRBJ2-5; D could derive from TRBD1 or TRBD2 (5 bases each). This clonotype originated in an adult woman with Graves' disease, either hyperthyroidism or ophthalmopathy (not recorded which). The specimen sequenced was peripheral blood or thyroid tissue (not recorded which). CDR3 amino acids: CASSYSARDQEAQYF. The DNA for the CDR3 is TGTGCCAGCAGTTACTCGGCCAGGGACCAGGAGGCCCAGTACTTC.